The clone carrying this T cell receptor (beta chain) has a handful of counts. The data stem from a study of early T cells in non-severe SARS-CoV-2 infection. The protocol attached unique molecular identifiers to individual cDNA molecules. Each CDR3 protein is one row after TCRdb ran MiXCR on the 5' RACE reads. The top ten hold approximately 5% of the sample, which has tens of thousands of distinct CDR3 sequences, 4% to 5.5% seen once. CDR1 is SGHKS and CDR2 is YYEKEE in the germline V gene (reference sequence). The CDR3 runs to 18 residues. V lost 3 bases and J lost 2, with 23 bases in between. Sequenced: whole blood. The TCR was taken from an adult who was a healthcare worker with PCR-confirmed SARS-CoV-2 infection or an uninfected control (not recorded which). The genes are TRBV5-5 and TRBJ2-5; a weak D match, TRBD1 (6 bases). The CDR3 sequence: CASSSGREQGPFQETQYF. CDR3 DNA: TGTGCCAGCAGCTCCGGCAGGGAACAGGGCCCCTTTCAAGAGACCCAGTACTTC.